Each of the 2 T cell receptor beta chains below was sequenced from the same sample in a study of human T cells and chemical hapten exposure. Time point denoted: pre-sensitization, week 0. The sample's treatment: therapeutic diphenylcyclopropenone sensitization with weekly scalp DPC. Someone pulled total RNA out of unfractionated whole blood. MiXCR, run by TCRdb on the RACE reads, gives a single entry per CDR3 protein. The profile shows fewer than 45,000 distinct CDR3 sequences, 9% to 15% of them singletons. The input for sequencing was whole blood, taken in connection with sensitization to the hapten diphenylcyclopropenone (DPC). The source of these receptors is a woman between 35 and 50 years old with alopecia areata. Some clones in this sample may be carry-over from other donors' samples.

This clonotype has just a few counts. V and J are TRBV28 and TRBJ2-7; D gene uncertain. Trimming took 6 bases from V and 0 from J, leaving 18 bases between them. CDR1 and CDR2 (germline): MDHEN, SYDVKM. The CDR3 loop spans 16 amino acids. In DNA, the CDR3 is TGTGCCAGCAGAGAGAACAAGTGGGCCAGCTCCTACGAGCAGTACTTC. This sequence encodes CASRENKWASSYEQYF.

This clonotype was detected ten times or more. V is TRBV29-1 and J is TRBJ1-5, with 8 bases aligning to TRBD1. V trimming: 4 bases; J trimming: 6 bases; junction bases outside the gene matches: 8. CDR1 SQVTM and CDR2 ANQGSEA come from the germline V gene. The CDR3 runs 14 residues. The CDR3 is CSVGSGQGGQPQHF. The CDR3 nucleotides read TGCAGCGTTGGTAGCGGACAGGGTGGTCAGCCCCAGCATTTT.